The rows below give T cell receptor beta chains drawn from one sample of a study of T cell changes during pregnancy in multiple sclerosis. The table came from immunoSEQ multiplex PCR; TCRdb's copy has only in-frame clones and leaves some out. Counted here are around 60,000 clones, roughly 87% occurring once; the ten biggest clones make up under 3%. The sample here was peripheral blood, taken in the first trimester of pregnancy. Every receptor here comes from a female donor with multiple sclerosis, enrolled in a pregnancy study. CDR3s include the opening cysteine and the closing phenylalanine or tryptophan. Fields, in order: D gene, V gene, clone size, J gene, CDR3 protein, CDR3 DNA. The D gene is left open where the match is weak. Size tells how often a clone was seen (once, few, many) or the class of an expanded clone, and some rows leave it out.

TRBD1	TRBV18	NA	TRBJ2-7	CASSRMGQGGYEQYF	TGTGCCAGCTCACGAATGGGACAGGGAGGCTACGAGCAGTACTTC
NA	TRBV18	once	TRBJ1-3	CASSPAQGSGNTIYF	TGTGCCAGCTCACCCGCCCAGGGGAGTGGAAACACCATATATTTT
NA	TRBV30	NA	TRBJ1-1	CAWSVSLHDFEAFF	TGTGCCTGGAGTGTATCCCTCCACGACTTTGAAGCTTTCTTT
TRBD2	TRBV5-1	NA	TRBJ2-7	CASREGLAGYEQYF	TGCGCCAGCAGGGAGGGACTAGCGGGCTACGAGCAGTACTTC
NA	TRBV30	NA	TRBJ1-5	CAWSATGMRNQPQHF	TGTGCCTGGAGCGCTACAGGGATGAGAAATCAGCCCCAGCATTTT
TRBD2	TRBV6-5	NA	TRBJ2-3	CASSSTSGSGDTQYF	TGTGCCAGCAGTTCGACTAGCGGGAGTGGAGATACGCAGTATTTT
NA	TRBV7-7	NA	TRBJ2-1	CASSPAQTDNEQFF	TGTGCCAGCAGCCCAGCCCAGACTGACAATGAGCAGTTCTTC
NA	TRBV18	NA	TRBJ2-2	CASYSGNTGELFF	TGTGCCAGCTATAGCGGGAACACCGGGGAGCTGTTTTTT
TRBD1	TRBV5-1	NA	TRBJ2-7	CASSLAGRQGSYEQYF	TGCGCCAGCAGCTTGGCCGGGAGACAGGGGTCCTACGAGCAGTACTTC
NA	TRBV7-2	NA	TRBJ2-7	CASSPLAANPQQYF	TGTGCCAGCAGCCCCCTCGCCGCTAATCCCCAGCAGTACTTC
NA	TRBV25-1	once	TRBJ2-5	CASSFGERDIQETQYF	TGTGCCAGCAGTTTTGGCGAGCGGGACATACAAGAGACCCAGTACTTC
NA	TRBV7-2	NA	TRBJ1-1	CASSPGAAKTEAFF	TGTGCCAGCAGTCCAGGGGCCGCAAAAACTGAAGCTTTCTTT
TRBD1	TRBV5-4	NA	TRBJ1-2	CASSPYTQGDAGYTF	TGTGCCAGCAGCCCTTATACACAGGGGGATGCTGGCTACACCTTC
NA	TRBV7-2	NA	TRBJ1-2	CASSLPGGRGYGYTF	TGTGCCAGCAGCTTACCGGGGGGCCGGGGCTATGGCTACACCTTC
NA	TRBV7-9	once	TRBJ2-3	CASSSPFSTDTQYF	TGTGCCAGCAGCTCCCCCTTTAGCACAGATACGCAGTATTTT
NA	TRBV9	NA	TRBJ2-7	CASSGTGQSYEQYF	TGTGCCAGCAGCGGGACCGGACAGTCCTACGAGCAGTACTTC
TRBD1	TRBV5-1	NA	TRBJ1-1	CASIRDRGTEAFF	TGCGCCAGTATCCGGGACAGGGGCACTGAAGCTTTCTTT
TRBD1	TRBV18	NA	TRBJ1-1	CASSPLTGGETEAFF	TGTGCCAGCTCACCCTTGACAGGGGGAGAGACTGAAGCTTTCTTT
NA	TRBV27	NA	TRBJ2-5	CASSSLSGDAKETQYF	TGTGCCAGCAGTTCCCTCAGCGGAGATGCTAAAGAGACCCAGTACTTC
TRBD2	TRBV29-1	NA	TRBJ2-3	CSVMGEGYTDTQYF	TGCAGCGTAATGGGGGAGGGGTATACAGATACGCAGTATTTT
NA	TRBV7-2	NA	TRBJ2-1	CASSPRAGSSYNEQFF	TGTGCCAGCAGCCCAAGGGCGGGGAGCTCCTACAATGAGCAGTTCTTC
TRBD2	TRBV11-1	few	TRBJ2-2	CASRSGTSGGNTGELFF	TGTGCCAGCAGATCTGGGACTAGCGGGGGGAACACCGGGGAGCTGTTTTTT
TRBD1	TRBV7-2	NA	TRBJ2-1	CASSPTGKRNEQFF	TGTGCCAGCAGCCCGACAGGGAAGCGGAATGAGCAGTTCTTC
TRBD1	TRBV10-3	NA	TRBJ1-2	CAITTGDDYYGYTF	TGTGCCATCACCACAGGGGATGATTATTATGGCTACACCTTC
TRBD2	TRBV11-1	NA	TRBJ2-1	CASSQLAGLNEQFF	TGTGCCAGCAGCCAACTAGCGGGGTTGAATGAGCAGTTCTTC
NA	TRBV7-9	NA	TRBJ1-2	CASSLDITEFQGGYTF	TGTGCCAGCAGCTTGGACATAACAGAGTTTCAGGGTGGCTACACCTTC
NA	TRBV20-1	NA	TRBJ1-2	CSARGLTGYTF	TGCAGTGCTAGAGGGCTCACGGGCTACACCTTC
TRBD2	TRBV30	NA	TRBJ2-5	CAWRVGTSSSETQYF	TGTGCCTGGAGAGTCGGGACTAGTTCGTCGGAGACCCAGTACTTC
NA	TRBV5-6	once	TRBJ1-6	CASRVLSGTTLSSPLHF	TGTGCCAGCAGAGTCTTGTCGGGGACAACGCTGAGTTCACCCCTCCACTTT
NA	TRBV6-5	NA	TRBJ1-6	CASSYRGNGNSPLHF	TGTGCCAGCAGTTACCGGGGGAACGGGAATTCACCCCTCCACTTT
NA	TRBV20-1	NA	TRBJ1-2	CSAQTQSFGTF	TGCAGTGCACAGACACAGTCGTTCGGCACCTTC
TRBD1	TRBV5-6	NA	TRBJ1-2	CASSYAGSAGGAGYGYTF	TGTGCCAGCAGCTATGCGGGTTCGGCAGGGGGCGCCGGCTATGGCTACACCTTC
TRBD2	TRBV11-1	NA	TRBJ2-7	CASSSGLVYEQYF	TGTGCCAGCAGCTCCGGACTAGTCTACGAGCAGTACTTC
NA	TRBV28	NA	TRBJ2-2	CASILGANTGELFF	TGTGCCAGCATACTCGGGGCGAACACCGGGGAGCTGTTTTTT